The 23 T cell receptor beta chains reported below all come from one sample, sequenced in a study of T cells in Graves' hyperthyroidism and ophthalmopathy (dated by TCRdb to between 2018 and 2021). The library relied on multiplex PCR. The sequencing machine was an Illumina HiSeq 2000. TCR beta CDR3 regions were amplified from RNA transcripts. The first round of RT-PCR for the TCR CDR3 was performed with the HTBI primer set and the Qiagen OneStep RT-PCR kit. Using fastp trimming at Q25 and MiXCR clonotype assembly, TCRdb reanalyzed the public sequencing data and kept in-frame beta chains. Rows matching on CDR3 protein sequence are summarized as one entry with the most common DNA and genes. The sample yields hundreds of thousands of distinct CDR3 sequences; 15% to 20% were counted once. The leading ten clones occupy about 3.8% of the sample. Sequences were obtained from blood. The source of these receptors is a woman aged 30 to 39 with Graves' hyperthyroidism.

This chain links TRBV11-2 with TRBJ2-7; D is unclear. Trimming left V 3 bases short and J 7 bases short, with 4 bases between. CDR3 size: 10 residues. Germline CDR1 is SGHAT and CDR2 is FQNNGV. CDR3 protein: CASSFQEQYF. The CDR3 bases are TGTGCCAGCAGCTTCCAAGAGCAGTACTTC.

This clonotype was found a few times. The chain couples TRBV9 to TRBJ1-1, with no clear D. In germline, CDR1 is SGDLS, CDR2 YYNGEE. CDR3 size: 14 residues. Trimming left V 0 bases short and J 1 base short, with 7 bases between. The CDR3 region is CASSVGSGNTEAFF. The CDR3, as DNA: TGTGCCAGCAGCGTAGGTTCGGGGAACACTGAAGCTTTCTTT.

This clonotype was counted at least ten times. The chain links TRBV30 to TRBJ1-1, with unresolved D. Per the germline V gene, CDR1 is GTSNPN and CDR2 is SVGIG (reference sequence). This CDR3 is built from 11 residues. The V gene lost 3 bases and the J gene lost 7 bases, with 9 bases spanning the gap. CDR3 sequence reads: CAWRVGYEAFF. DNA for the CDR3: TGTGCCTGGAGGGTGGGATATGAAGCTTTCTTT.

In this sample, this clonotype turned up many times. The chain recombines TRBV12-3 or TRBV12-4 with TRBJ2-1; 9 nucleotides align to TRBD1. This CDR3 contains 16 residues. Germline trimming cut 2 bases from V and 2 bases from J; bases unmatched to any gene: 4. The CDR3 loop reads CASSLTDRGAYNEQFF. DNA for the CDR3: TGTGCCAGCAGTTTAACCGACAGGGGGGCCTACAATGAGCAGTTCTTC.

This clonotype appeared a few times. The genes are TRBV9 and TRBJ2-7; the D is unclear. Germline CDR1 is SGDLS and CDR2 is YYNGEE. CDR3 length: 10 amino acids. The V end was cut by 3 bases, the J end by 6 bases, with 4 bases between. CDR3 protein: CASSGLEQYF. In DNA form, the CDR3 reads TGTGCCAGCAGCGGCCTCGAGCAGTACTTC. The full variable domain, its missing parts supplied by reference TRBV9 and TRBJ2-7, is DSGVTQTPKHLITATGQRVTLRCSPRSGDLSVYWYQQSLDQGLQFLIQYYNGEERAKGNILERFSAQQFPDLHSELNLSSLELGDSALYFCASSGLEQYFGPGTRLTVT.

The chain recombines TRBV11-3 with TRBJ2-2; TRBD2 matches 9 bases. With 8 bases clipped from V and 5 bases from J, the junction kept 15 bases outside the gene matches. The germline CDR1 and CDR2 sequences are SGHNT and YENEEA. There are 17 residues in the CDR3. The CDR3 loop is CASRTKLAGEITGELFF. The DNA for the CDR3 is TGTGCCAGCCGTACCAAATTAGCGGGAGAGATAACCGGGGAGCTGTTTTTT.

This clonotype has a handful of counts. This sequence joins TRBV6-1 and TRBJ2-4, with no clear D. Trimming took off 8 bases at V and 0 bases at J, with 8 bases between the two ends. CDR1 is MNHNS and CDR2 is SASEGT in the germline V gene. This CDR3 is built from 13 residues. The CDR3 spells CASSTVAKNIQYF. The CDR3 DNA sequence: TGTGCCAGCTCAACCGTAGCCAAAAACATTCAGTACTTC.

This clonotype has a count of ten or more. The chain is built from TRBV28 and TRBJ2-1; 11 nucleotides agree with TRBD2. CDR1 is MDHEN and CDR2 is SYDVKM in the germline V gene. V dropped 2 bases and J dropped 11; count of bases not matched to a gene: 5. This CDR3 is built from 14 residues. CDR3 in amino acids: CASSLLTSGNKQFF. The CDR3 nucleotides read TGTGCCAGCAGTTTACTGACTAGCGGGAACAAGCAGTTCTTC.

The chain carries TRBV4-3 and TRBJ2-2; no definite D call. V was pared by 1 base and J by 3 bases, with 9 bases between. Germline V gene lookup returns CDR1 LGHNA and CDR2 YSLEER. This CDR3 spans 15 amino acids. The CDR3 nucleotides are TGCGCCAGCAGCCAAGGAAACTTGGACACCGGGGAGCTGTTTTTT. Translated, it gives CASSQGNLDTGELFF.

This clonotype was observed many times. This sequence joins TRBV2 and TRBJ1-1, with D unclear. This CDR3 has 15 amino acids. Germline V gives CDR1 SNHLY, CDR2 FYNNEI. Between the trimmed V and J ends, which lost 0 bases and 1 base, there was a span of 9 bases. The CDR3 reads CASSEASKGNTEAFF. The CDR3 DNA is TGTGCCAGCAGTGAAGCTAGCAAGGGGAACACTGAAGCTTTCTTT.

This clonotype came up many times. CDR3 nucleotide sequence: TGTGCCAGCAGCGGGGGGAGTGGAGAGTTGGCCAATGAGCAGTTCTTC. Translating it yields CASSGGSGELANEQFF. J is TRBJ2-1 and V is TRBV11-3, with D perhaps TRBD2 (6 bases). CDR3 length: 16 residues. Deletions cut 5 bases from V and 6 bases from J, with 20 bases between. Germline V CDR1 and CDR2: SGHNT, YENEEA.

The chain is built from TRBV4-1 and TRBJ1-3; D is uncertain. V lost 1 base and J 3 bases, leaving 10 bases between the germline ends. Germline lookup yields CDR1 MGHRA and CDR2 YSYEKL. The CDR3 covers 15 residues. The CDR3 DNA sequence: TGCGCCAGCAGCCAAGCGGGGTTGGGTGGAAACACCATATATTTT. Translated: CASSQAGLGGNTIYF.

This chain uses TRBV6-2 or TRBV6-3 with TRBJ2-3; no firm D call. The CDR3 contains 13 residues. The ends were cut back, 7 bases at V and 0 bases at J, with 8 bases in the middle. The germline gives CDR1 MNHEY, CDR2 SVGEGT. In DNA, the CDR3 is TGTGCCAGCACCCTAGTTAGCACAGATACGCAGTATTTT. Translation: CASTLVSTDTQYF.

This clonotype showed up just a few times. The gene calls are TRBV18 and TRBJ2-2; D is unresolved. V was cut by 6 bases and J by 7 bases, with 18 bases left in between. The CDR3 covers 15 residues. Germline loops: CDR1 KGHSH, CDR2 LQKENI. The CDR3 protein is CASSPPASSGGELFF. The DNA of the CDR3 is TGTGCCAGCTCGCCTCCGGCCAGCTCGGGCGGGGAGCTGTTTTTT.

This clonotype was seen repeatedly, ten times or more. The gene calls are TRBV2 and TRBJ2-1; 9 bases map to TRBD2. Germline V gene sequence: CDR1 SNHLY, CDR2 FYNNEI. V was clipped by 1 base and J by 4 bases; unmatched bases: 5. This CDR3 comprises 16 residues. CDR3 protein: CASSEVASGVYNEQFF. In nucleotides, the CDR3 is TGTGCCAGCAGTGAAGTTGCTAGCGGGGTTTACAATGAGCAGTTCTTC.

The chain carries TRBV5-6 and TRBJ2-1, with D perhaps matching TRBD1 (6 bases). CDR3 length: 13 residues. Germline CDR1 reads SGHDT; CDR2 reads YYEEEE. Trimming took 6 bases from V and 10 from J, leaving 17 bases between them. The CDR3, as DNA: TGTGCCAGCATCACTCCTATGGGGGCCGAGCAGTTCTTC. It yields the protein CASITPMGAEQFF.

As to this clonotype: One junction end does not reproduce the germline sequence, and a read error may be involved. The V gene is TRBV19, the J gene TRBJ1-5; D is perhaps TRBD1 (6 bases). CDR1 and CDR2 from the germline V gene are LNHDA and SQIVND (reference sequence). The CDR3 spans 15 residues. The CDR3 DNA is TGTGCCAGTAAGCTAGTAGGGGGTAGCAATCAACCCCAGCATTTT. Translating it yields CASKLVGGSNQPQHF.

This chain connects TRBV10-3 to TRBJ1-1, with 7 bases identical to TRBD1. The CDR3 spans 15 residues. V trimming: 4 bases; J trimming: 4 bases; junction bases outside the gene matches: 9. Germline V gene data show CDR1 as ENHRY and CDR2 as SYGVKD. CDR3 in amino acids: CAISAPGTEPTEAFF. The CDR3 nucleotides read TGTGCCATCAGTGCCCCCGGGACAGAACCCACTGAAGCTTTCTTT.

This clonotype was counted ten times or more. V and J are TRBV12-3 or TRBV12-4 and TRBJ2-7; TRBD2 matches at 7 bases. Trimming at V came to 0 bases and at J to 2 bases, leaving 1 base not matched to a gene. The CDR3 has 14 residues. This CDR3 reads CASSLAAGAYEQYF. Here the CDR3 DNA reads TGTGCCAGCAGTTTAGCCGCGGGAGCCTACGAGCAGTACTTC.

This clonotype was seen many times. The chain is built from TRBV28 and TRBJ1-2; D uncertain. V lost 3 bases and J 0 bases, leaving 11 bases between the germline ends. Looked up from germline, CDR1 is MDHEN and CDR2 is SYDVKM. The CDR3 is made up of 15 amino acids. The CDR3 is CASSLVAGTNYGYTF. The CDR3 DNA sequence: TGTGCCAGCAGTTTGGTGGCAGGTACTAACTATGGCTACACCTTC.

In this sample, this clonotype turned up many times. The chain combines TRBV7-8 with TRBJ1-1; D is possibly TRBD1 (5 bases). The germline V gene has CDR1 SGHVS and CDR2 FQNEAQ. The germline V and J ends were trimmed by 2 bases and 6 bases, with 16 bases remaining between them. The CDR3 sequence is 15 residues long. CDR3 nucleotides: TGTGCCAGCAGCTTATGGGCGGGTGGGGACCCTGAAGCTTTCTTT. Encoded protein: CASSLWAGGDPEAFF.

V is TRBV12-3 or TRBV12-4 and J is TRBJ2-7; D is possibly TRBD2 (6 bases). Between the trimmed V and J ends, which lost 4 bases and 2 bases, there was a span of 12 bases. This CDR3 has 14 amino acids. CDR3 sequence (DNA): TGTGCCAGCAGTTCATCGGGGGATGCCTACGAGCAGTACTTC. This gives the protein CASSSSGDAYEQYF.

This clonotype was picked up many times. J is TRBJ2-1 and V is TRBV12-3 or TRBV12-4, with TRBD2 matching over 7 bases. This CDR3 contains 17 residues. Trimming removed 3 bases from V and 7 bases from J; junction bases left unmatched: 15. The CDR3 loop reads CASSLHAGPAGRNEQFF. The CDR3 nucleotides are TGTGCCAGCAGTTTGCACGCAGGGCCAGCGGGGAGGAATGAGCAGTTCTTC.